This TCR beta chain was captured by sequencing in a study of post-analysis software for immune sequencing data. Study-wide context: As for disease course, relapsing-remitting, secondary progressive and progressive-relapsing multiple sclerosis were all included. Study-level results: TRBV segments more frequent in patients than in controls numbered roughly 5 and included TRBV5-6, TRBV5-1 and TRBV20-1. Comparison with controls showed significantly lower normalized Chao1 diversity in multiple sclerosis patients.

On this clonotype: The antigen is undetermined.

The CDR3 has 13 amino acids. Germline-derived CDR1 and CDR2 are SQVTM and ANQGSEA. V shed 3 bases, J shed 4 bases, and the junction held 3 bases outside the gene matches. TCR beta cDNA libraries included unique molecular identifiers. The authors obtained approximately 540,000 cDNA molecules from approximately 1 to 10 million T cells. TCRdb itself ran the PCR reads through MiXCR, one entry per CDR3 protein. The sample yields roughly 670,000 distinct CDR3 sequences, approximately 59% seen once. Sequenced input: blood. The chain couples TRBV29-1 to TRBJ2-5; TRBD1 matches 9 bases. This TCR was recovered from a girl aged 2 to 10 with multiple sclerosis. The DNA for the CDR3 is TGCAGCGTTGACTGGGGACAGGGAGAGACCCAGTACTTC. It codes for CSVDWGQGETQYF.